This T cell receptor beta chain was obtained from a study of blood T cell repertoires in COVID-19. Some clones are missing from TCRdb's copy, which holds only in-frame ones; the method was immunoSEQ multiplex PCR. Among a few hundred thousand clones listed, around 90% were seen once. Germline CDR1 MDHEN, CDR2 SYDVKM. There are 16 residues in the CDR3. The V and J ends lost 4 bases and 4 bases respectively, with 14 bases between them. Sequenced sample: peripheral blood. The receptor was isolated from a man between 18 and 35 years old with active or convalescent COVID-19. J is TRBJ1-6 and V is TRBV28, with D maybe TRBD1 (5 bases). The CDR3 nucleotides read TGTGCCAGCAGTTGGGACTTGAGGGGTTATAATTCACCCCTCCACTTT. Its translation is CASSWDLRGYNSPLHF.